The 8 T cell receptor beta chains in this list originate from one sample, sequenced in a study of CD8 T cells in ankylosing spondylitis. Broader study findings: It appeared that ankylosing spondylitis blood was characterized by a TCR beta motif of fewer than ten highly homologous variants.

TCRdb re-called the 5' RACE reads with MiXCR, one entry per CDR3 protein. The sample holds around 770,000 distinct CDR3 sequences, about 12% seen once. Their cognate antigens are unknown. The source material was blood, either unsorted or a sorted T cell fraction (not recorded which). The receptors originated from a male donor with ankylosing spondylitis.

This chain connects TRBV28 to TRBJ2-2; tentative D call: TRBD1 (6 bases). Trimming cost V 5 bases and J 8 bases, with 9 bases left between them. CDR3 size: 12 residues. Germline loops: CDR1 MDHEN, CDR2 SYDVKM. This chain's CDR3 is CASSPGEGELFF. CDR3 DNA sequence: TGTGCCAGCAGTCCAGGGGAGGGGGAGCTGTTTTTT.

The rearrangement uses TRBV5-1 and TRBJ2-1, with TRBD1 identical over 10 bases. Germline loops: CDR1 SGHRS, CDR2 YFSETQ. The V and J ends lost 3 bases and 6 bases, in that order; junction bases with no gene match: 3. The CDR3 is 14 residues long. CDR3 amino acids: CASSWGQGSNEQFF. The CDR3 DNA follows: TGCGCCAGCAGCTGGGGACAGGGGTCCAATGAGCAGTTCTTC.

This clonotype was recorded a few times. This chain links TRBV21-1 with TRBJ1-1. TRBV21-1 constitutes a pseudogene. This CDR3 has 13 amino acids. The DNA for the CDR3 is TGTGCCAGCAGAGAGTACTTGAACACTGAAGCTTTCTTT. This codes for CASREYLNTEAFF.

This chain connects TRBV7-2 to TRBJ2-7; tentative D call: TRBD1 (6 bases). Trimming pared 4 bases from V and 1 base from J, leaving 11 bases between. The CDR3 covers 14 residues. Germline V gene lookup returns CDR1 SGHTA and CDR2 FQGNSA. For the CDR3, the DNA is TGTGCCAGCAGCTCGTACAGGGAGTCCTACGAGCAGTACTTC. Translating it yields CASSSYRESYEQYF.

The chain joins TRBV15 to TRBJ1-1; D remains unclear. Germline values: CDR1 LNHNV, CDR2 YYDKDF (reference sequence). CDR3 length: 15 residues. The V end lost 0 bases, the J end lost 10 bases, and 18 bases lay between the germline ends. For the CDR3, the DNA is TGTGCCACCAGCAGAGATCTATCGGGAGCAGTCGTAGCTTTCTTT. Its protein product is CATSRDLSGAVVAFF.

This clonotype was found a few times. This chain's CDR3 is CASSQRQRERGTQYF. The CDR3, as DNA: TGTGCCAGCAGCCAAAGACAGAGGGAAAGGGGGACCCAGTACTTC. The chain links TRBV6-1 to TRBJ2-5; possibly TRBD1 or TRBD2 for D (5 bases each). CDR3 length equals 15 residues. Germline CDR1 is MNHNS and CDR2 is SASEGT. V lost 6 bases and J 7 bases, leaving 21 bases between the germline ends.

This clonotype was detected a few times. V usage is TRBV28 and J usage is TRBJ2-1, with D maybe TRBD2 (6 bases). CDR3 length equals 14 residues. V gave up 7 bases and J gave up 7 bases, with 17 bases separating them. CDR1 MDHEN and CDR2 SYDVKM come from the germline V gene. CDR3 in DNA: TGTGCCAGCAAATACTCGGGACTCAGGAATGAGCAGTTCTTC. Its protein product is CASKYSGLRNEQFF.

This clonotype was seen a handful of times. This sequence joins TRBV7-2 and TRBJ1-4; perhaps TRBD1 as D (5 bases). Trimming removed 5 bases at V and 2 bases at J, with 18 bases between. Germline assignment: CDR1 SGHTA and CDR2 FQGNSA. The length of the CDR3 is 17 residues. The CDR3 spells CASSRRGRVYTNEKLFF. In DNA, the CDR3 is TGTGCCAGCAGCAGAAGGGGCAGGGTTTACACTAATGAAAAACTGTTTTTT.